The 13 T cell receptor beta chains below come from one sample, sequenced in a study of blood T cells in healthy people across ages. A second PCR, run for about 6 to 11 cycles, used a sample-barcoded 5' primer plus a J-beta primer mix. TCRdb itself ran the 5' RACE reads through MiXCR, one entry per CDR3 protein. Seen here are about 1,500,000 distinct CDR3 sequences, 35% to 45% observed once, and the top ten hold under 8%. Source material: blood. The receptors originated from a woman aged 18-29 years in good health.

V usage is TRBV29-1 and J usage is TRBJ2-5; D is ambiguous. V was shortened by 4 bases and J by 2 bases, with 11 bases between the two germline ends. In germline, CDR1 is SQVTM, CDR2 ANQGSEA. The CDR3 has 13 amino acids. The CDR3 region is CSVVGSGQETQYF. The CDR3 DNA reads TGCAGCGTTGTCGGGTCCGGGCAAGAGACCCAGTACTTC.

The CDR3 loop is CASSQDPASYEQYF. DNA of the CDR3: TGTGCCAGCAGCCAAGATCCGGCTTCCTACGAGCAGTACTTC. The chain joins TRBV4-2 to TRBJ2-7, with unresolved D. The germline V gene encodes CDR1 LGHNA and CDR2 YNFKEQ. Trimming took 0 bases from V and 1 from J, leaving 7 bases between them. The CDR3 spans 14 residues.

There are a few counts of this clonotype. V and J are TRBV7-9 and TRBJ2-5; no definite D call. This CDR3 spans 14 amino acids. Germline assignment: CDR1 SEHNR and CDR2 FQNEAQ (reference sequence). V lost 5 bases, J lost 5 bases, and 15 bases lay in between. The CDR3 protein is CASSPVLDRETQYF. CDR3 nucleotides: TGTGCCAGCAGCCCCGTTTTGGACCGGGAGACCCAGTACTTC. The entire variable domain, with the rest obtained from reference TRBV7-9 and TRBJ2-5, is as follows: DTGVSQNPRHKITKRGQNVTFRCDPISEHNRLYWYRQTLGQGPEFLTYFQNEAQLEKSRLLSDRFSAERPKGSFSTLEIQRTEQGDSAMYLCASSPVLDRETQYFGPGTRLLVL.

This clonotype was detected only a few times. This chain uses TRBV7-9 with TRBJ2-3; TRBD2 matches at 9 bases. The CDR3 has 14 amino acids. CDR1 and CDR2 from the germline V gene are SEHNR and FQNEAQ (reference sequence). After removal of 3 bases from V and 5 bases from J, the junction contained 3 bases not matched to a gene. This CDR3 reads CASSLEAGGDTQYF. Written as DNA, the CDR3 is TGTGCCAGCAGCTTGGAAGCGGGAGGAGATACGCAGTATTTT.

The chain carries TRBV12-3 or TRBV12-4 and TRBJ1-2; weak D call: TRBD1 (6 bases). This CDR3 has 14 amino acids. The germline V and J ends were trimmed by 7 bases and 6 bases, with 18 bases remaining between them. Written as DNA, the CDR3 is TGTGCCAGCACTACAGGGCCGGGGGGCCATGGCTACACCTTC. Its protein product is CASTTGPGGHGYTF.

The genes are TRBV20-1 and TRBJ2-5, with D perhaps TRBD1 (6 bases). The CDR3 has 15 amino acids. Germline CDR1 is DFQATT and CDR2 is SNEGSKA (reference sequence). V shed 5 bases and J shed 2 bases, with 18 bases lying between them. CDR3 loop: CSAPTRRGQQETQYF. In DNA form, the CDR3 reads TGCAGTGCTCCCACACGGAGAGGACAGCAAGAGACCCAGTACTTC.

V is TRBV21-1 and J is TRBJ2-7. TRBV21-1 is a recognized pseudogene. CDR3 size: 16 residues. For the CDR3, the DNA is TGTGCCAGCAGCAAAGGCAGAACAGAGCGCTCCTACGAGCAGTACTTC. This codes for CASSKGRTERSYEQYF.

The V and J genes are TRBV11-2 and TRBJ1-3; D not resolved. V was clipped by 5 bases and J by 0 bases, with 11 bases between them. CDR3 length: 15 residues. CDR1 and CDR2 from the germline V gene are SGHAT and FQNNGV. CDR3 residues: CASSLTTGSGNTIYF. In nucleotides, the CDR3 is TGTGCCAGCAGCCTCACCACCGGCTCTGGAAACACCATATATTTT.

Remarks on this clonotype: This sequence may be a read error, since a much larger clone differs from it by one base. This sequence joins TRBV20-1 and TRBJ2-1; possible D gene TRBD2, 6 bases. Germline V gene sequence: CDR1 DFQATT, CDR2 SNEGSKA (reference sequence). CDR3 length equals 15 residues. The CDR3 region is CSAPRRGSSHNEQFF. The DNA for the CDR3 is TGCAGTGCTCCGCGGCGGGGTAGCTCCCACAATGAGCAGTTCTTC.

This clonotype turned up a few times. The chain carries TRBV25-1 and TRBJ1-5, with D possibly being TRBD1 (5 bases). From germline, CDR1 is MGHDK and CDR2 SYGVNS. The CDR3 consists of 15 residues. The V end lost 6 bases, the J end lost 1 base, and 13 bases lay between the germline ends. CDR3 amino acids: CASSPSAGSNQPQHF. DNA of the CDR3: TGTGCCAGCAGCCCGTCGGCAGGGAGCAATCAGCCCCAGCATTTT.

The rearrangement links TRBV7-9 to TRBJ2-5; D ambiguous. This CDR3 comprises 16 residues. The V gene lost 0 bases and the J gene lost 3 bases, with 14 bases spanning the gap. Looked up from germline, CDR1 is SEHNR and CDR2 is FQNEAQ (reference sequence). The CDR3 region has the DNA TGTGCCAGCAGCTTAGCCCCCCGTGATATTAAAGAGACCCAGTACTTC. Translating gives CASSLAPRDIKETQYF.

The chain employs TRBV12-5 and TRBJ2-1; D unresolved. V was cut by 4 bases and J by 10 bases, with 8 bases left in between. CDR1 LGHNT and CDR2 FRNRAP come from the germline V gene. The CDR3 has 11 residues. In nucleotides, the CDR3 is TGTGCTAGTGGTTACGGATGGGAGCAGTTCTTC. This encodes CASGYGWEQFF.

This clonotype was counted a few times. The chain combines TRBV4-1 with TRBJ2-1; D is possibly TRBD2 (6 bases). The CDR3 spans 15 residues. CDR1 MGHRA and CDR2 YSYEKL come from the germline V gene. Between the trimmed V and J ends, which lost 1 base and 8 bases, there was a span of 15 bases. The CDR3 loop is CASSQVREPEDEQFF. DNA of the CDR3: TGCGCCAGCAGCCAAGTTCGGGAGCCTGAGGATGAGCAGTTCTTC.